The T cell receptor beta chain described here comes from a study of cytotoxic CD8 clonotypes in ibrutinib-treated CLL. The protocol was immunoSEQ multiplex PCR, while the TCRdb copy is restricted to in-frame clones and leaves out a portion. In the table there are 250,000 to 350,000 clones, approximately 76% of which are singletons. The germline gives CDR1 SNHLY, CDR2 FYNNEI. Trimming shortened V by 10 bases and J by 1 base, and 10 bases separated the two germline ends. The CDR3 is made up of 12 amino acids. The sequences come from PBMCs, collected at disease progression, from a patient treated with ibrutinib. The V call is TRBV2, the J call TRBJ1-2; D remains unclear. This clonotype was sampled from a human donor with chronic lymphocytic leukemia. The CDR3, as DNA: TGTGCCACGGACCGATTTAACTATGGCTACACCTTC. It specifies CATDRFNYGYTF.